The 19 T cell receptor beta chains below all came from one sample that was sequenced in a study of CD8 T cells in ankylosing spondylitis. In TCRdb, the 5' RACE reads were re-called with MiXCR into one record per CDR3 protein. The table has tens of thousands of distinct CDR3 sequences, approximately 11% seen once; the top ten hold 1.3% to 1.5%. Sequencing was done on a sample of blood, either unsorted or a sorted T cell fraction (not recorded which). These receptors all stem from a male donor with ankylosing spondylitis or in good health (not recorded which).

This clonotype was counted ten times or more. The gene calls are TRBV5-6 and TRBJ2-3; D remains ambiguous. Germline loops: CDR1 SGHDT, CDR2 YYEEEE. CDR3 length: 15 residues. The germline V and J ends were trimmed by 0 bases and 5 bases, with 13 bases remaining between them. CDR3 DNA: TGTGCCAGCAGCTTGGATCCCAGGCGTAGAGATACGCAGTATTTT. Amino acids: CASSLDPRRRDTQYF.

V usage is TRBV7-9 and J usage is TRBJ1-2; D remains ambiguous. CDR3 length: 13 residues. Germline CDR1 and CDR2: SEHNR and FQNEAQ (reference sequence). V lost 5 bases and J lost 4, with 11 bases in between. CDR3 amino acids: CASSPDGRYGYTF. In nucleotides, the CDR3 is TGTGCCAGCAGCCCGGACGGACGCTATGGCTACACCTTC.

A few counts support this clonotype. The chain carries TRBV3-1 and TRBJ2-7, with D uncertain. CDR1 is LGHDT, CDR2 YNNKEL, per germline (reference sequence). V lost 4 bases and J lost 0, with 7 bases in between. The CDR3 totals 13 residues. The CDR3 protein is CASSPAYSYEQYF. In nucleotides, the CDR3 is TGTGCCAGCAGCCCTGCCTACTCCTACGAGCAGTACTTC.

The chain recombines TRBV20-1 with TRBJ1-2; 8 bases are shared with TRBD1. CDR1 DFQATT and CDR2 SNEGSKA come from the germline V gene (reference sequence). Unmatched junction bases numbered 15, after V lost 1 base and J lost 5 bases. The CDR3 contains 17 residues. Written as DNA, the CDR3 is TGCAGTGCTAGAGCCCCTGAGGTCGGGACAGGCCTTTATGGCTACACCTTC. Translation: CSARAPEVGTGLYGYTF.

This clonotype was recorded many times. The chain is built from TRBV19 and TRBJ2-7; no clear D gene. The V end lost 5 bases, the J end lost 3 bases, and 17 bases lay between the germline ends. CDR1 LNHDA and CDR2 SQIVND come from the germline V gene (reference sequence). The CDR3 contains 15 residues. This CDR3 reads CASSVRHSLIYEQYF. DNA for the CDR3: TGTGCCAGTAGTGTGCGGCACTCGTTAATCTACGAGCAGTACTTC.

J is TRBJ2-7 and V is TRBV7-9; D gene unclear. Germline V gives CDR1 SEHNR, CDR2 FQNEAQ (reference sequence). V was cut by 8 bases and J by 6 bases, with 11 bases left in between. The CDR3 sequence is 11 residues long. The CDR3 nucleotides read TGTGCCAGCGGTGAGGATAGCGAGCAGTACTTC. Translation: CASGEDSEQYF.

This clonotype was detected only once. This chain links TRBV11-3 with TRBJ2-1, with a possible D match to TRBD1 (5 bases). The V gene lost 3 bases and the J gene lost 4 bases, with 7 bases spanning the gap. CDR1 is SGHNT, CDR2 YENEEA, per germline. CDR3 length: 13 amino acids. Here the CDR3 DNA reads TGTGCCAGCAGCTTCAGACAGTACAATGAGCAGTTCTTC. Its translation: CASSFRQYNEQFF.

This clonotype was found many times. The gene calls are TRBV25-1 and TRBJ1-6; D perhaps matches TRBD1 (5 bases). Trimming cost V 0 bases and J 5 bases, with 11 bases left between them. The V gene's germline CDR1 is MGHDK and CDR2 SYGVNS. This CDR3 is built from 16 residues. The CDR3 loop reads CASSEYSQGNNSPLHF. The CDR3 DNA is TGTGCCAGCAGTGAATATAGCCAGGGAAATAATTCACCCCTCCACTTT.

This clonotype was counted at least ten times. The rearrangement uses TRBV5-1 and TRBJ2-1; 7 positions match TRBD1. The CDR3 totals 16 residues. The V gene end was trimmed by 2 bases and the J gene end by 3 bases; junction bases not matched to a gene: 8. Germline-derived CDR1 and CDR2 are SGHRS and YFSETQ. The CDR3 bases are TGCGCCAGCAGCTTCTCTGAGGGGGCGGTCTACAATGAGCAGTTCTTC. It translates to CASSFSEGAVYNEQFF.

By share, this clonotype ranks as medium-sized (0.01 to 0.1%). The J gene is TRBJ1-5, the V gene TRBV3-1; D is uncertain. Germline-derived CDR1 and CDR2 are LGHDT and YNNKEL (reference sequence). CDR3 length: 12 amino acids. Deletions cut 4 bases from V and 7 bases from J, with 8 bases between. The CDR3 bases are TGTGCCAGCAGCCCACGGGGACAGCCCCAGCATTTT. It specifies CASSPRGQPQHF.

This sequence joins TRBV19 and TRBJ2-2; 9 bases are shared with TRBD1. Germline lookup yields CDR1 LNHDA and CDR2 SQIVND (reference sequence). This CDR3 contains 16 residues. V dropped 9 bases and J dropped 4; count of bases not matched to a gene: 12. Here the CDR3 DNA reads TGTGCCAGCGCAATACCCGGGACAGGGTTCACCGGGGAGCTGTTTTTT. This gives the protein CASAIPGTGFTGELFF.

This chain links TRBV7-6 with TRBJ2-5; D gene ambiguous. The CDR3 consists of 13 residues. V was pared by 8 bases and J by 5 bases, with 15 bases between. Germline V CDR1 and CDR2: SGHVS, FNYEAQ. The CDR3 reads CASGHRPPETQYF. CDR3 DNA: TGTGCCAGCGGCCACCGACCCCCCGAGACCCAGTACTTC.

There are many counts of this clonotype. The CDR3 nucleotides are TGTGCCAGCATTACCGGGACTATTTACACCGGGGAGCTGTTTTTT. Amino acids: CASITGTIYTGELFF. This sequence joins TRBV12-3 or TRBV12-4 and TRBJ2-2; the match to TRBD2 covers 7 bases. The CDR3 is 15 amino acids. Trimming cost V 7 bases and J 3 bases; bases outside gene matches: 8.

This clonotype showed up many times. The rearrangement links TRBV14 to TRBJ2-3; D is undetermined. The V gene lost 1 base and the J gene lost 2 bases, with 13 bases spanning the gap. The CDR3 is made up of 16 amino acids. Germline CDR1 and CDR2: SGHDN and FVKESK. CDR3 amino acids: CASSQAAARFTDTQYF. CDR3 nucleotide sequence: TGTGCCAGCAGCCAAGCGGCTGCCAGGTTCACAGATACGCAGTATTTT.

This clonotype was seen ten or more times. The rearrangement uses TRBV5-1 and TRBJ1-1, with unresolved D. The V end lost 4 bases, the J end lost 0 bases, and 16 bases lay between the germline ends. Germline V gives CDR1 SGHRS, CDR2 YFSETQ. This CDR3 comprises 16 residues. Here the CDR3 DNA reads TGCGCCAGCAGCCCGGGAGGGATCTCGCTGAACACTGAAGCTTTCTTT. This translates into CASSPGGISLNTEAFF.

This clonotype was counted ten times or more. The chain is built from TRBV20-1 and TRBJ1-2, with D possibly being TRBD1 (6 bases). Trimming stripped 2 bases from V and 7 bases from J, with 14 bases between. This CDR3 has 13 amino acids. CDR1 is DFQATT, CDR2 SNEGSKA, per germline (reference sequence). The CDR3 coding sequence is TGCAGTGCTAGATGGGAGGGGGGCCGTGGCTACACCTTC. Its translation: CSARWEGGRGYTF.

In this sample, this clonotype turned up many times. This chain joins TRBV6-6 and TRBJ2-7; possibly TRBD2 for D (5 bases). V lost 6 bases to trimming and J lost 9 bases, with 15 bases between them. The germline gives CDR1 MNHNY, CDR2 SVGAGI (reference sequence). This CDR3 has 12 amino acids. CDR3 amino acids: CASSPGLTRQYF. DNA for the CDR3: TGTGCCAGCAGCCCAGGACTGACCCGGCAGTACTTC.

This clonotype was observed at least ten times. The chain has TRBV29-1 and TRBJ1-5; D perhaps matches TRBD1 (5 bases). There are 13 residues in the CDR3. The V gene lost 1 base and the J gene lost 7 bases, with 11 bases spanning the gap. Germline V CDR1 and CDR2: SQVTM, ANQGSEA. In DNA, the CDR3 is TGCAGCGTTGAAGTCGGAGGGGACCAGCCCCAGCATTTT. It codes for CSVEVGGDQPQHF. The variable domain in full, completed from reference TRBV29-1 and TRBJ1-5, reads SAVISQKPSRDICQRGTSLTIQCQVDSQVTMMFWYRQQPGQSLTLIATANQGSEATYESGFVIDKFPISRPNLTFSTLTVSNMSPEDSSIYLCSVEVGGDQPQHFGDGTRLSIL.

This clonotype was detected ten times or more. V and J are TRBV4-2 and TRBJ1-5; no firm D call. The germline V and J ends were trimmed by 0 bases and 7 bases, with 7 bases remaining between them. CDR1 and CDR2 (germline): LGHNA, YNFKEQ. The CDR3 extends over 13 amino acids. The CDR3, as DNA: TGTGCCAGCAGCCAAGATGCGTCCCAGCCCCAGCATTTT. It translates to CASSQDASQPQHF.